The T cell receptor (beta chain) under discussion was sequenced for a study of T cell responses to AZD1222 COVID-19 vaccine. Germline V gene lookup returns CDR1 LNHNV and CDR2 YYDKDF (reference sequence). The V end lost 1 base, the J end lost 7 bases, and 11 bases lay between the germline ends. The CDR3 length is 14 residues. About this clone itself: Its antigen is as yet unknown.

Overall study results and limits: Among spike-specific TCRs, nearly half reportedly target unmutated variant regions. In a largely white British group with more females than males, clonal diversity was possibly underestimated. Every sample of the repertoires postdated the peak T cell response. Among vaccine-associated CD4 TCRs, coverage spanned spike, with dominance at 160-218 and 743-854.

Repertoires were generated with immunoSEQ multiplex PCR, while TCRdb's copy carries only in-frame clones and drops some. This table holds approximately 140,000 clones, 82% found once. The chain is built from TRBV15 and TRBJ1-5, with TRBD1 as a possible D gene (6 bases). The source material was peripheral blood, sampled on day 0 of MenACWY control vaccination. The receptor comes from an adult in good health. CDR3 protein: CATSRGSGEQPQHF. The CDR3 DNA is TGTGCCACCAGCAGAGGATCAGGGGAGCAGCCCCAGCATTTT.